This T cell receptor (beta chain) was recovered during a study of blood T cell repertoires in COVID-19. The table came from immunoSEQ multiplex PCR; TCRdb's copy has only in-frame clones and leaves some out. Of 290,000 or so clones detected, 75% to 95% appear once; the ten largest clones hold 1% to 1.3%. Recruits, aged roughly 18 to 100 years, lived in 24 US areas. In assigning cohorts, the study relied on participant-reported clinical history. Cohort 3 recovered donors had two negative PCRs, clearance, or symptom resolution. The sequence was collected from a woman aged 25 to 39 who had recovered from COVID-19. Source material: PBMCs or T cells enriched from blood (not recorded which).

The CDR3 DNA is TGTGCCAGCAGCTCCGGACAGGACAACTACAATGAGCAGTTCTTC. Amino acid sequence: CASSSGQDNYNEQFF. J is TRBJ2-1 and V is TRBV7-9; 7 nucleotides match TRBD1. Unmatched junction bases numbered 6, after V lost 4 bases and J lost 3 bases. Per germline, CDR1 SEHNR and CDR2 FQNEAQ (reference sequence). The CDR3 runs 15 residues. Full variable domain (rest looked up from reference TRBV7-9 and TRBJ2-1): DTGVSQNPRHKITKRGQNVTFRCDPISEHNRLYWYRQTLGQGPEFLTYFQNEAQLEKSRLLSDRFSAERPKGSFSTLEIQRTEQGDSAMYLCASSSGQDNYNEQFFGPGTRLTVL.